The present T cell receptor (beta chain) was sequenced within a study of blood T cell repertoires in COVID-19. Study background: The analysed material was cDNA or gDNA that came from T cells, B-cell-depleted T cells, or PBMCs.

This clone appeared once. V lost 4 bases to trimming and J lost 7 bases; unmatched junction nucleotides: 3. The CDR3 length is 13 residues. Germline values: CDR1 LGHNA, CDR2 YNFKEQ. Original methodology: Reference gene primer amplification gave estimated nucleated cell counts. This table comes from immunoSEQ multiplex PCR, and its TCRdb copy is limited to in-frame clones, with some not included. V and J calls and clone size are copied from that table; D and trimming were computed from the DNA. Altogether under 200,000 clones are present, nearly 90% being singletons, with the ten largest covering about a fifth.

What was sequenced was peripheral blood. The source of this sequence is a man aged 55 to 69 with active or convalescent COVID-19. The chain recombines TRBV4-2 with TRBJ1-4, with 7 bases that match TRBD1. The CDR3 DNA is TGTGCCAGCAGCCCGACAGGGCGTGAAAAACTGTTTTTT. Translating gives CASSPTGREKLFF.